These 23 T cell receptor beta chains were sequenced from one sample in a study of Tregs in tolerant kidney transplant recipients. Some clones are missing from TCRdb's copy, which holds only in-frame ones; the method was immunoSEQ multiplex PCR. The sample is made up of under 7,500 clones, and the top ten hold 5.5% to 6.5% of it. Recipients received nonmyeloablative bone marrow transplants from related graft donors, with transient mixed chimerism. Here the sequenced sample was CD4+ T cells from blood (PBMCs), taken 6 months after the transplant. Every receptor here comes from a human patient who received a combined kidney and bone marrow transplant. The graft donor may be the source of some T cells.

The sequenced CDR3 bases are TGTGCCAGCAGTTTTCTGGACAGGGGATCCTACGAG. The encoded protein is CASSFLDRGSYE. The entire CDR3 protein reads CASSFLDRGSYEQYF. The chain has TRBV12-3 or TRBV12-4 and TRBJ2-7, with 9 bases identical to TRBD1. The missing CDR3 end, 3 residues past where the read stops, is filled in from the germline J gene. The CDR3 runs 15 residues. With V trimmed by 3 bases and J by 1 base, 4 bases remained unmatched.

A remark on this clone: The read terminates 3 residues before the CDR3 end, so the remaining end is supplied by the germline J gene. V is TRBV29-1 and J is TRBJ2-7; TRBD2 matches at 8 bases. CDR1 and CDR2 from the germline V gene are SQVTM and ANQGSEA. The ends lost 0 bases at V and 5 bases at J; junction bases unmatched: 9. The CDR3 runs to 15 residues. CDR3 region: CSVEDPSGRTHEQYF. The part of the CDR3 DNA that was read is TGCAGCGTTGAAGATCCAAGCGGGAGAACCCACGAG.

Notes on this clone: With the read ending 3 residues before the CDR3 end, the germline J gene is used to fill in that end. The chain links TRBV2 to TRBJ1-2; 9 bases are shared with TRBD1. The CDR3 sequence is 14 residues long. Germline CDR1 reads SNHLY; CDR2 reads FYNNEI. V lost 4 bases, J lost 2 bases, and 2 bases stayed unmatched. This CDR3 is CASSGQGGNYGYTF. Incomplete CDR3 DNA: TGTGCCAGCAGTGGACAGGGGGGAAACTATGGC.

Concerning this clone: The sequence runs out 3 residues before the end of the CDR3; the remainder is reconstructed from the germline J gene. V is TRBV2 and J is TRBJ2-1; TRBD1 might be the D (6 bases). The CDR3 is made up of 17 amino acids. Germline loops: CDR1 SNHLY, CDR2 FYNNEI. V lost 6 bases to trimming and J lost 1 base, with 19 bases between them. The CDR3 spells CASRQGLTLLSYNEQFF. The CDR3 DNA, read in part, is TGTGCCAGCAGACAGGGCCTAACCCTACTATCCTACAATGAG.

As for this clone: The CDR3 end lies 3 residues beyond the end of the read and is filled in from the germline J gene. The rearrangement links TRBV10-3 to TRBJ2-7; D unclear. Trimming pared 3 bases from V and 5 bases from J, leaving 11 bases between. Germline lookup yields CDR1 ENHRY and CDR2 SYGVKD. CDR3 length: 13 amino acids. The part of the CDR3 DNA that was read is TGTGCCATCAGTGACCGGCTGGGCAACGAG. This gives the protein CAISDRLGNE. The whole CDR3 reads CAISDRLGNEQYF.

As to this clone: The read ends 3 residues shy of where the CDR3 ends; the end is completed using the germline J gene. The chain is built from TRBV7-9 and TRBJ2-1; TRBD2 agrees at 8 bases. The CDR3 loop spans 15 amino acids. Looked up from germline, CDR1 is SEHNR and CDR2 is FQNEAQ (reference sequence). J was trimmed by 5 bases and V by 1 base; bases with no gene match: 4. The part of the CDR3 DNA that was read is TGTGCCAGCAGCTTAGGCGCGGGAGGAAACAATGAG. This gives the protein CASSLGAGGNNE. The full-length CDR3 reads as CASSLGAGGNNEQFF.

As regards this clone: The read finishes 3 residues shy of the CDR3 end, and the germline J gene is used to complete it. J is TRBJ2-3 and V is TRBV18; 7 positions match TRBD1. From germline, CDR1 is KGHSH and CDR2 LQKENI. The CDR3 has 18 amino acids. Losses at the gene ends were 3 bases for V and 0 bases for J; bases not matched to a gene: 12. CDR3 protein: CASSPRGLAIRSTDTQYF. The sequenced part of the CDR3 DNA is TGTGCCAGCTCACCGAGGGGGCTCGCAATTCGTAGCACAGATACG.

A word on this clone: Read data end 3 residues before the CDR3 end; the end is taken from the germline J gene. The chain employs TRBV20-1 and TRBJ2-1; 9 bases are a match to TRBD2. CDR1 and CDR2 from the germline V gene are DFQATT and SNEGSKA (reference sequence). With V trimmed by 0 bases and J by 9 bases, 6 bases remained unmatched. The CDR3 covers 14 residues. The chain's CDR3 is CSARDFSGSSEQFF. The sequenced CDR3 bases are TGCAGTGCTAGAGACTTTAGCGGGAGCAGTGAG.

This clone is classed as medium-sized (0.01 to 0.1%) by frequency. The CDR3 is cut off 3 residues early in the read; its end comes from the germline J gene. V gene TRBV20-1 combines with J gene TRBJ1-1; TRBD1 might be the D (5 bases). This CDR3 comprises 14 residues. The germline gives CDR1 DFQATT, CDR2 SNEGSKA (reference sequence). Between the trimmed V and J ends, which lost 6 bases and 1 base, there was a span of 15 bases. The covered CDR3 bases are TGCAGTGCCCCTACAGGAGAAGCGAACACTGAA. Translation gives CSAPTGEANTE. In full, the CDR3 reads CSAPTGEANTEAFF.

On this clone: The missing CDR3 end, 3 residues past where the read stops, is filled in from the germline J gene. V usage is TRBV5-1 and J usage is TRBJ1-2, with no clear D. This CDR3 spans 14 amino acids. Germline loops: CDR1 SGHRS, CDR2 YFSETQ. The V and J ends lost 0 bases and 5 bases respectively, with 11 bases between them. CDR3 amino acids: CASSLGQTIYGYTF. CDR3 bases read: TGCGCCAGCAGCTTGGGGCAGACTATTTATGGC.

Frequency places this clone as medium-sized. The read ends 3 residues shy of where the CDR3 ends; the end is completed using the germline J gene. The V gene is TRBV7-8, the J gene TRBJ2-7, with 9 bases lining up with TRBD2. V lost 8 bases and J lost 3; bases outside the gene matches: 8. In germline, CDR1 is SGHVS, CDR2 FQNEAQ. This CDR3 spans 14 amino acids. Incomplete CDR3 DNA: TGTGCCAGCGGAAAGCGGGAGGACGGCTACGAG. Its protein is CASGKREDGYE. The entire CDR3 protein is CASGKREDGYEQYF.

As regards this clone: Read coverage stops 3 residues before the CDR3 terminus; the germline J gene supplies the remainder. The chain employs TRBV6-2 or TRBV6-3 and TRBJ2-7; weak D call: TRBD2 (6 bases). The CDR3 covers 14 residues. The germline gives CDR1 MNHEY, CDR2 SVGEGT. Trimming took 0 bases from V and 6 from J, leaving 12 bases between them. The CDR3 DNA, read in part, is TGTGCCAGCAGTTACTCGAACCGGAGGGCCGAG. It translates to CASSYSNRRAE. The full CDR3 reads CASSYSNRRAEQYF.

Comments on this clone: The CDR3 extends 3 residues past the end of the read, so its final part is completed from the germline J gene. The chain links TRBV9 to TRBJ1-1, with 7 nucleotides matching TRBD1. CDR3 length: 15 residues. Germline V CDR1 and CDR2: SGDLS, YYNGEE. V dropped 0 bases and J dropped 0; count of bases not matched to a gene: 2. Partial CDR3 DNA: TGTGCCAGCAGCGTAGGGACAGGCATGAACACTGAA. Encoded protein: CASSVGTGMNTE. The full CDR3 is CASSVGTGMNTEAFF. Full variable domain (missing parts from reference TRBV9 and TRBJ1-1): DSGVTQTPKHLITATGQRVTLRCSPRSGDLSVYWYQQSLDQGLQFLIQYYNGEERAKGNILERFSAQQFPDLHSELNLSSLELGDSALYFCASSVGTGMNTEAFFGQGTRLTVV.

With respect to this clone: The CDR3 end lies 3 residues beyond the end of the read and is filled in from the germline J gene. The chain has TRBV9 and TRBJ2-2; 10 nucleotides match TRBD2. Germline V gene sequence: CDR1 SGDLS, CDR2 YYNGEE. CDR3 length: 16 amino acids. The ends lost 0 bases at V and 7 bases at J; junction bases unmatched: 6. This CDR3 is CASSVAGTSVHGELFF. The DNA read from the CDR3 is TGTGCCAGCAGCGTAGCTGGGACTAGCGTACACGGGGAG.

The part of the CDR3 DNA that was read is TGTGCCACCAGCAGGCCCACAGGGATAAAGCAAGAGACC. Amino acids: CATSRPTGIKQET. The whole CDR3 protein is CATSRPTGIKQETQYF. This sequence joins TRBV15 and TRBJ2-5, with D possibly TRBD1 on 6 matching bases. Sequencing ends 3 residues short of the CDR3 end; the germline J gene provides the rest. Looked up from germline, CDR1 is LNHNV and CDR2 is YYDKDF (reference sequence). The CDR3 sequence is 16 residues long. Between the trimmed V and J ends, which lost 3 bases and 2 bases, there was a span of 16 bases.

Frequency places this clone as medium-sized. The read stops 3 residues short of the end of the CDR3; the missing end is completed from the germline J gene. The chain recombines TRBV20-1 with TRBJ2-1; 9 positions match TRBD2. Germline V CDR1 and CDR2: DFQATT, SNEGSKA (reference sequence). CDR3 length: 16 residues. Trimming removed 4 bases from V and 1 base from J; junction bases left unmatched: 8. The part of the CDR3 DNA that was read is TGCAGTGCTAACCCAACCCTAGCGGGATCCTACAATGAG. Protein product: CSANPTLAGSYNE. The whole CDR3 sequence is CSANPTLAGSYNEQFF.

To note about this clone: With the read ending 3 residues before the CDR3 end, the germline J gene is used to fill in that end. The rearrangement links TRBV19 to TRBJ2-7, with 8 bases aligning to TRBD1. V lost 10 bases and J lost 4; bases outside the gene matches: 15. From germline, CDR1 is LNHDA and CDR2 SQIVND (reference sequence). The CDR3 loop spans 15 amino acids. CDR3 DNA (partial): TGTGCCACCCACTCGAGAGGACAGGGAGGATACGAG. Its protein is CATHSRGQGGYE. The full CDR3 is CATHSRGQGGYEQYF.

CDR3 region: CASSKQGSEGDTQYF. The sequenced part of the CDR3 DNA is TGTGCCAGCAGCAAACAGGGGTCTGAGGGAGATACG. This chain joins TRBV9 and TRBJ2-3; 7 positions match TRBD1. The CDR3 goes on 3 residues after the read ends, and that part is filled in from the germline J gene. This CDR3 spans 15 amino acids. Trimming cost V 4 bases and J 5 bases; bases outside gene matches: 10. Germline V lookup: CDR1 SGDLS, CDR2 YYNGEE.

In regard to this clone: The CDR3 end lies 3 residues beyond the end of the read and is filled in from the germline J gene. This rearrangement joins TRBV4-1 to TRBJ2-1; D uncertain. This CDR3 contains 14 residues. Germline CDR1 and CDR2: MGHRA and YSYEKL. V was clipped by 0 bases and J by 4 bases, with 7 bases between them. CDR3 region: CASSQDTRYNEQFF. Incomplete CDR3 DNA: TGCGCCAGCAGCCAAGATACTCGGTACAATGAG.

CDR3 region: CASSLSQGGGYEQYF. The sequenced part of the CDR3 DNA is TGTGCCAGCAGTTTAAGCCAGGGAGGAGGCTACGAG. The chain joins TRBV27 to TRBJ2-7, with D maybe TRBD2 (6 bases). The read ends 3 residues shy of where the CDR3 ends; the end is completed using the germline J gene. Germline assignment: CDR1 MNHEY and CDR2 SMNVEV (reference sequence). The V gene lost 2 bases and the J gene lost 3 bases, with 14 bases spanning the gap. CDR3 length: 15 residues.

CDR3 DNA, as far as it was read: TGTGCCAGTACGGACAGGGGGAACACCGGGGAG. Protein: CASTDRGNTGE. The complete CDR3 protein is CASTDRGNTGELFF. The chain carries TRBV19 and TRBJ2-2; TRBD1 aligns across 9 bases. The CDR3 end falls 3 residues outside the read, so it is completed with the germline J gene. Germline values: CDR1 LNHDA, CDR2 SQIVND (reference sequence). The ends lost 7 bases at V and 1 base at J; junction bases unmatched: 1. CDR3 length equals 14 residues.

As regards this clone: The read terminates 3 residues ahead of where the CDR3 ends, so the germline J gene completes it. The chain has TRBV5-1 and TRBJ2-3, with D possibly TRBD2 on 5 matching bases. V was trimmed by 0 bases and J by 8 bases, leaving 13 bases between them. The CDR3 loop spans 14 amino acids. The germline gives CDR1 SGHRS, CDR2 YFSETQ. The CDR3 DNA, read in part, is TGCGCCAGCAGCTTGGCTAGCTTAGAGACTACG. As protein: CASSLASLETT. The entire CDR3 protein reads CASSLASLETTQYF.

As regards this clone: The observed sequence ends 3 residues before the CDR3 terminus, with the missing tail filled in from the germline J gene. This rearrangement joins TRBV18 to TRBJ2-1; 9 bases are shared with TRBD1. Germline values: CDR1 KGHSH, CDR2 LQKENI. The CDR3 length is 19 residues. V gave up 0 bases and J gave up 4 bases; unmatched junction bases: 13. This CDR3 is CASSPPIVGRDRVYNEQFF. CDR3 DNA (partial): TGTGCCAGCTCACCACCTATCGTTGGAAGGGACAGGGTATACAATGAG.